The sequence of this T cell receptor (beta chain) was determined in a study of a mutant IDH1 vaccine in newly diagnosed glioma. With respect to this clone: Its specificity is unknown.

Time point in this sample: week 23, last vaccination. A single vaccine dose contained 300 ug of mutant IDH1 20-mer peptide, and topical imiquimod was used with it. The repertoire was sequenced with immunoSEQ multiplex PCR; TCRdb's copy has only in-frame clones and lacks some. The sample shows around 56,000 clones, roughly three quarters of them seen only once. The sample here was PBMCs, taken from a glioma patient whose treatment included an IDH1 peptide vaccine. This TCR came from a woman between 40 and 50 years old with glioma. Some clones in this sample may be carry-over from other donors' samples.

CDR3 amino acids: CAPGSLDSPLHF. CDR3 sequence (DNA): TGCGCCCCAGGCAGCCTCGATTCACCCCTCCACTTT. V and J are TRBV10-1 and TRBJ1-6; no clear D. Per the germline V gene, CDR1 is WNHNN and CDR2 is SYGVQD (reference sequence). This CDR3 spans 12 amino acids. V lost 11 bases, J lost 8 bases, and 13 bases lay in between.